The 29 T cell receptor beta chains below were found in one sample sequenced in a study of early T cells in non-severe SARS-CoV-2 infection. MiXCR was run by TCRdb on the 5' RACE reads, yielding one entry per CDR3 protein. Found here are tens of thousands of distinct CDR3 sequences, approximately 10% of them singletons; the top ten hold more than 8.5%. Sequencing input: whole blood. The receptors were sampled from an adult who was a healthcare worker with PCR-confirmed SARS-CoV-2 infection or an uninfected control (not recorded which).

In its sample, this clonotype was seen many times. V and J are TRBV12-3 or TRBV12-4 and TRBJ2-7; no clear D. This CDR3 contains 12 residues. The V end lost 6 bases, the J end lost 7 bases, and 13 bases lay between the germline ends. The chain's CDR3 is CASSPDWSEQYF. CDR3 bases: TGTGCCAGCAGCCCCGATTGGAGTGAGCAGTACTTC.

This clonotype was picked up many times. The genes are TRBV7-2 and TRBJ2-7; D call uncertain. CDR1 and CDR2 from the germline V gene are SGHTA and FQGNSA. V dropped 4 bases and J dropped 2 bases, with 18 bases sitting between them. The CDR3 runs 16 residues. The DNA of the CDR3 is TGTGCCAGCAGCTACCTGGCCAGCCCCATCGCCTACGAGCAGTACTTC. Protein product: CASSYLASPIAYEQYF. The full variable domain, rest sourced from reference TRBV7-2 and TRBJ2-7, is GAGVSQSPSNKVTEKGKDVELRCDPISGHTALYWYRQSLGQGLEFLIYFQGNSAPDKSGLPSDRFSAERTGGSVSTLTIQRTQQEDSAVYLCASSYLASPIAYEQYFGPGTRLTVT.

This clonotype appeared many times. The rearrangement uses TRBV18 and TRBJ2-1, with TRBD1 as a possible D gene (5 bases). Per germline, CDR1 KGHSH and CDR2 LQKENI. The V and J ends lost 6 bases and 6 bases respectively, with 18 bases between them. The CDR3 is 15 residues long. CDR3 sequence (DNA): TGTGCCAGCTCTTCACCACCTCAGGGTTTCAATGAGCAGTTCTTC. It codes for CASSSPPQGFNEQFF. Based on the CDR3 plus reference TRBV18 and TRBJ2-1, the full variable domain is NAGVMQNPRHLVRRRGQEARLRCSPMKGHSHVYWYRQLPEEGLKFMVYLQKENIIDESGMPKERFSAEFPKEGPSILRIQQVVRGDSAAYFCASSSPPQGFNEQFFGPGTRLTVL.

This clonotype was observed a handful of times. J is TRBJ2-5 and V is TRBV29-1, with D perhaps matching TRBD2 (6 bases). Germline V gives CDR1 SQVTM, CDR2 ANQGSEA. V was pared by 6 bases and J by 2 bases, with 19 bases between. The CDR3 sequence is 15 residues long. The CDR3, as DNA: TGCAGCGTCCACGGGGGTGAGAGGGGACAAGAGACCCAGTACTTC. Translation gives CSVHGGERGQETQYF. The complete variable domain, with remaining parts taken from reference TRBV29-1 and TRBJ2-5, reads SAVISQKPSRDICQRGTSLTIQCQVDSQVTMMFWYRQQPGQSLTLIATANQGSEATYESGFVIDKFPISRPNLTFSTLTVSNMSPEDSSIYLCSVHGGERGQETQYFGPGTRLLVL.

This clonotype was seen many times. The chain carries TRBV5-6 and TRBJ2-1; no reliable D call. The V end was cut by 4 bases, the J end by 12 bases, with 8 bases between. The germline gives CDR1 SGHDT, CDR2 YYEEEE. CDR3 length equals 10 residues. CDR3 protein: CASSTVGQFF. In nucleotides, the CDR3 is TGTGCCAGCAGCACTGTTGGGCAGTTCTTC. Combining the CDR3 with reference TRBV5-6 and TRBJ2-1 gives the whole variable domain DAGVTQSPTHLIKTRGQQVTLRCSPKSGHDTVSWYQQALGQGPQFIFQYYEEEERQRGNFPDRFSGHQFPNYSSELNVNALLLGDSALYLCASSTVGQFFGPGTRLTVL.

J is TRBJ1-2 and V is TRBV28; TRBD1 agrees at 8 bases. The CDR3 extends over 13 amino acids. From germline, CDR1 is MDHEN and CDR2 SYDVKM. Trimming cost V 2 bases and J 5 bases; bases outside gene matches: 1. The chain's CDR3 is CASSLGTGYGYTF. DNA of the CDR3: TGTGCCAGCAGTTTAGGGACAGGTTATGGCTACACCTTC.

There are a few counts of this clonotype. The chain has TRBV20-1 and TRBJ2-1; D is ambiguous. V shed 3 bases and J shed 8 bases, with 17 bases lying between them. This CDR3 comprises 14 residues. Germline V lookup: CDR1 DFQATT, CDR2 SNEGSKA (reference sequence). CDR3 nucleotide sequence: TGCAGTGCTAGCGTTCTCAGTGTGGGGTATGAGCAGTTCTTC. It codes for CSASVLSVGYEQFF.

The V gene is TRBV6-2 or TRBV6-3, the J gene TRBJ2-5; D uncertain. The CDR3 sequence is 12 residues long. CDR1 MNHEY and CDR2 SVGEGT come from the germline V gene. Between the trimmed V and J ends, which lost 10 bases and 5 bases, there was a span of 14 bases. The CDR3 DNA sequence: TGTGCCATCGGAACACAGTGGGAGACCCAGTACTTC. It yields the protein CAIGTQWETQYF.

This chain connects TRBV2 to TRBJ1-1; 8 bases agree with TRBD1. CDR1 is SNHLY and CDR2 is FYNNEI in the germline V gene. This CDR3 is built from 15 residues. J was trimmed by 2 bases and V by 1 base; bases with no gene match: 3. The CDR3, as DNA: TGTGCCAGCAGTGAAGGAACAGGGGGAAACACTGAAGCTTTCTTT. This gives the protein CASSEGTGGNTEAFF. The full variable domain, rest sourced from reference TRBV2 and TRBJ1-1, is EPEVTQTPSHQVTQMGQEVILRCVPISNHLYFYWYRQILGQKVEFLVSFYNNEISEKSEIFDDQFSVERPDGSNFTLKIRSTKLEDSAMYFCASSEGTGGNTEAFFGQGTRLTVV.

This clonotype was seen more than once but under ten times. The V and J genes are TRBV18 and TRBJ1-6; D remains unclear. CDR3 length: 13 residues. Between the trimmed V and J ends, which lost 1 base and 9 bases, there was a span of 7 bases. Germline V gene data show CDR1 as KGHSH and CDR2 as LQKENI. For the CDR3, the DNA is TGTGCCAGCTCACCACAGGGCCTTTCACCCCTCCACTTT. It encodes CASSPQGLSPLHF.

This clonotype was picked up a small number of times. V gene TRBV6-1 combines with J gene TRBJ2-3; 8 nucleotides align to TRBD1. Germline V gives CDR1 MNHNS, CDR2 SASEGT. Unmatched junction bases numbered 4, after V lost 3 bases and J lost 2 bases. The CDR3 length is 15 residues. CDR3 amino acids: CASSDGQGHTDTQYF. The DNA of the CDR3 is TGTGCCAGCAGTGATGGACAGGGACACACAGATACGCAGTATTTT.

The chain is built from TRBV20-1 and TRBJ2-7; D gene ambiguous. V was cut by 0 bases and J by 0 bases, with 18 bases left in between. Per the germline V gene, CDR1 is DFQATT and CDR2 is SNEGSKA (reference sequence). CDR3 length: 17 residues. The CDR3 DNA is TGCAGTGCTAGAGATCAAAGCGCATGGACGTACTCCTACGAGCAGTACTTC. It translates to CSARDQSAWTYSYEQYF.

This clonotype is categorized as medium-sized (0.01 to 0.1%). The CDR3 nucleotides read TGTGCCAGCAGTGAATATGGGTTGGGTAACGGCTACACCTTC. This codes for CASSEYGLGNGYTF. The chain is built from TRBV25-1 and TRBJ1-2; D not certain. Looked up from germline, CDR1 is MGHDK and CDR2 is SYGVNS. The CDR3 is made up of 14 amino acids. The ends were cut back, 0 bases at V and 8 bases at J, with 13 bases in the middle.

The chain links TRBV9 to TRBJ1-3; D is unresolved. V lost 4 bases and J lost 0, with 11 bases in between. The CDR3 totals 15 residues. Germline lookup yields CDR1 SGDLS and CDR2 YYNGEE. CDR3 region: CASSSTTGSGNTIYF. DNA for the CDR3: TGTGCCAGCAGCTCAACGACCGGCTCTGGAAACACCATATATTTT.

This clonotype came up once. The chain couples TRBV28 to TRBJ2-7; D perhaps matches TRBD1 (6 bases). This CDR3 is 14 amino acids long. Germline V gives CDR1 MDHEN, CDR2 SYDVKM. The ends were cut back, 5 bases at V and 6 bases at J, with 17 bases in the middle. The CDR3 protein is CASSPPLTGTEQYF. Here the CDR3 DNA reads TGTGCCAGCAGTCCCCCCCTTACAGGGACCGAGCAGTACTTC.

The chain couples TRBV7-2 to TRBJ2-3, with 11 nucleotides matching TRBD2. Losses at the gene ends were 2 bases for V and 3 bases for J; bases not matched to a gene: 13. The CDR3 length is 19 residues. Germline V gene lookup returns CDR1 SGHTA and CDR2 FQGNSA. CDR3 in DNA: TGTGCCAGCAGCTTACTTCCCCTAGCGGGGGGTATAGCAACAGATACGCAGTATTTT. Protein: CASSLLPLAGGIATDTQYF.

This clonotype came up a few times. The V call is TRBV18, the J call TRBJ1-2; D ambiguous. The CDR3 runs to 14 residues. Germline V gene sequence: CDR1 KGHSH, CDR2 LQKENI. V dropped 2 bases and J dropped 3 bases, with 10 bases sitting between them. The chain's CDR3 is CASSPGTGYYGYTF. The CDR3 DNA reads as TGTGCCAGCTCACCAGGCACTGGATACTATGGCTACACCTTC.

This chain joins TRBV11-2 and TRBJ1-2; the D gene is possibly TRBD1 (5 bases). Germline V gives CDR1 SGHAT, CDR2 FQNNGV. The CDR3 sequence is 13 residues long. The V gene lost 0 bases and the J gene lost 7 bases, with 9 bases spanning the gap. The CDR3 protein is CASSLETDAGYTF. The CDR3 nucleotides read TGTGCCAGCAGCTTAGAGACAGACGCTGGCTACACCTTC.

The genes are TRBV2 and TRBJ2-3, with D possibly TRBD2 on 5 matching bases. CDR3 length: 12 amino acids. V was trimmed by 2 bases and J by 8 bases, leaving 8 bases between them. CDR1 is SNHLY and CDR2 is FYNNEI in the germline V gene. CDR3 loop: CASSEQLATQYF. The CDR3 region has the DNA TGTGCCAGCAGTGAACAGCTAGCTACGCAGTATTTT.

Many counts were recorded for this clonotype. CDR3 sequence: CASSVQGSSNQPQHF. As DNA, the CDR3 is TGTGCCAGCAGTGTTCAGGGCAGTAGCAATCAGCCCCAGCATTTT. The V call is TRBV2, the J call TRBJ1-5, with D perhaps matching TRBD1 (5 bases). The CDR3 contains 15 residues. Deletions cut 4 bases from V and 0 bases from J, with 10 bases between. In germline, CDR1 is SNHLY, CDR2 FYNNEI.

Comments on this clonotype: This may stem from a read error, because a much larger clone lies one nucleotide away. The chain employs TRBV10-1 and TRBJ2-3; 10 nucleotides line up with TRBD1. The germline CDR1 and CDR2 sequences are WNHNN and SYGVQD (reference sequence). The CDR3 extends over 19 amino acids. Trimming at V came to 6 bases and at J to 0 bases, leaving 15 bases not matched to a gene. CDR3 sequence reads: CASRGPRTTGQGSTDTQYF. The CDR3 coding sequence is TGCGCCAGCAGAGGACCAAGGACCACGGGACAGGGGAGCACAGATACGCAGTATTTT.

This clonotype has a handful of counts. The rearrangement joins TRBV19 to TRBJ2-2, with D perhaps TRBD2 (6 bases). Germline CDR1 reads LNHDA; CDR2 reads SQIVND (reference sequence). Trimming took off 8 bases at V and 4 bases at J, with 14 bases between the two ends. CDR3 length: 14 residues. The CDR3 spells CASFGGEGTGELFF. The CDR3 DNA follows: TGTGCCAGTTTTGGAGGGGAAGGCACCGGGGAGCTGTTTTTT.

This clonotype has ten or more counts. CDR3 loop: CASSQGPSVGYTF. DNA for the CDR3: TGTGCCAGCAGCCAAGGTCCCAGTGTTGGCTACACCTTC. The chain combines TRBV14 with TRBJ1-2, with D hard to call. Deletions cut 1 base from V and 7 bases from J, with 10 bases between. Germline CDR1 and CDR2: SGHDN and FVKESK. The length of the CDR3 is 13 residues.

In its sample, this clonotype was seen many times. This chain connects TRBV11-2 to TRBJ2-7; a weak D match, TRBD1 (5 bases). This CDR3 contains 14 residues. CDR1 and CDR2 (germline): SGHAT, FQNNGV. Trimming stripped 3 bases from V and 2 bases from J, with 11 bases between. This CDR3 is CASSFRQRTYEQYF. As DNA, the CDR3 is TGTGCCAGCAGCTTCAGACAGCGCACCTACGAGCAGTACTTC.

This clonotype was detected many times. The chain uses TRBV18 and TRBJ2-1, with D hard to call. With 6 bases removed from V and 5 bases from J, the gap between germline ends came to 14 bases. The CDR3 totals 14 residues. The V gene's germline CDR1 is KGHSH and CDR2 LQKENI. The CDR3 here is CASSLEAVNNEQFF. The CDR3 DNA follows: TGTGCCAGCTCCCTTGAGGCGGTAAACAATGAGCAGTTCTTC.

V is TRBV5-3 and J is TRBJ2-6, with D unclear. TRBV5-3 is assigned to the ORF class and has an uncertain function. Trimming shortened V by 1 base and J by 0 bases, and 17 bases separated the two germline ends. There are 19 residues in the CDR3. The CDR3 DNA reads TGTGCCAGAAGCTTGAAGAAGGACCCAGTAGACTCTGGGGCCAACGTCCTGACTTTC. Protein product: CARSLKKDPVDSGANVLTF.

The sample holds a few counts of this clonotype. The chain joins TRBV29-1 to TRBJ2-5; D possibly corresponds to TRBD2 (5 bases). The CDR3 runs 11 residues. Germline CDR1 SQVTM, CDR2 ANQGSEA. Trimming took 4 bases from V and 5 from J, leaving 8 bases between them. CDR3 sequence (DNA): TGCAGCGTTGTTCCGGGGGAGACCCAGTACTTC. Translated, it gives CSVVPGETQYF.

The table lists this clonotype with many counts. The chain uses TRBV5-4 and TRBJ1-6, with TRBD1 identical over 7 bases. CDR1 is SGHNT, CDR2 YYREEE, per germline (reference sequence). The V segment lost 4 bases and the J segment 10 bases; nucleotides outside the gene matches: 11. There are 15 residues in the CDR3. CDR3 sequence (DNA): TGTGCCAGCAGCGAAGACAGGGTGGCTGGGTCACCCCTCCACTTT. This encodes CASSEDRVAGSPLHF.

This clonotype was counted only a few times. The chain uses TRBV28 and TRBJ2-3, with 14 nucleotides matching TRBD2. Trimming took 3 bases from V and 7 from J; bases not matched to a gene: 9. The CDR3 is made up of 17 amino acids. Germline CDR1 reads MDHEN; CDR2 reads SYDVKM. CDR3 nucleotide sequence: TGTGCCAGCAGTTTCCCTGGGACTAGCGGGAGAGGGAATACGCAGTATTTT. Translated, it gives CASSFPGTSGRGNTQYF.